This T cell receptor (beta chain) was obtained from a study of blood T cell repertoires in COVID-19. At the level of the study: Samples of COVID-19 (acute and convalescent) were obtained from the United States, Italy and Spain. PBMCs, B-cell-depleted T cells, or T cells were the source of the cDNA or gDNA that made up the material.

Trimming shortened V by 7 bases and J by 7 bases, and 29 bases separated the two germline ends. CDR1 MDHEN and CDR2 SYDVKM come from the germline V gene. This CDR3 comprises 17 residues. Repertoires were generated with immunoSEQ multiplex PCR, while TCRdb's copy carries only in-frame clones and drops some. The repertoire holds under 250,000 clones, 80% to 85% seen once, with around 3% in the top ten. This receptor was identified in a woman in her twenties or thirties who had recovered from COVID-19. V and J are TRBV28 and TRBJ2-7; D is perhaps TRBD2 (7 bases). Sequenced sample: peripheral blood. CDR3 sequence: CASIPIIAGRGAGEQYF. The CDR3 DNA reads TGTGCCAGCATCCCAATTATTGCGGGGAGGGGGGCTGGAGAGCAGTACTTC.